This entry lists 18 T cell receptor beta chains sequenced from one sample in a study of T cells in tumors after PD-1 blockade. The assay was immunoSEQ multiplex PCR, and TCRdb's table has in-frame clones only and misses some. Counted here are 54,000 or so clones, about 82% occurring once; the ten biggest clones make up 13%. Sequencing was performed on PBMCs, taken before anti-PD-1 treatment. The receptors stem from a human donor with basal cell carcinoma.

The V and J genes are TRBV3-1 (or the pseudogene TRBV3-2) and TRBJ1-5; D gene uncertain. The V gene's germline CDR1 is LGHDT and CDR2 YNNKEL (reference sequence). The CDR3 contains 15 residues. Trimming left V 0 bases short and J 4 bases short, with 10 bases between. The CDR3 DNA sequence: TGTGCCAGCAGCCAAGATCGAGCCGAGAATCAGCCCCAGCATTTT. It encodes CASSQDRAENQPQHF.

The chain links TRBV6-2 or TRBV6-3 to TRBJ1-5; 9 bases fit TRBD1. CDR3 length: 17 residues. The germline V gene encodes CDR1 MNHEY and CDR2 SVGEGT. J gave up 3 bases and V 4 bases, and 10 bases lay outside the gene matches. CDR3 in DNA: TGTGCCAGCAGTTCAAACAGGGGGCATGTTGACAATCAGCCCCAGCATTTT. Its protein product is CASSSNRGHVDNQPQHF.

This clone counts as medium-sized. The chain employs TRBV6-5 and TRBJ2-7; 9 bases align to TRBD1. The CDR3 runs to 14 residues. Trimming cost V 4 bases and J 6 bases; bases outside gene matches: 7. Germline CDR1 reads MNHEY; CDR2 reads SVGAGI. The CDR3 here is CASSWDRVRSEQYF. CDR3 DNA: TGTGCCAGCAGTTGGGACAGGGTACGAAGCGAGCAGTACTTC.

CDR3 in amino acids: CASSQPTGWRSYGYTF. Here the CDR3 DNA reads TGTGCCAGCAGCCAGCCAACAGGGTGGAGGAGCTATGGCTACACCTTC. The chain couples TRBV3-1 (or the pseudogene TRBV3-2) to TRBJ1-2, with a possible D match to TRBD1 (6 bases). The V gene lost 3 bases and the J gene lost 4 bases, with 18 bases spanning the gap. CDR1 is LGHDT, CDR2 YNNKEL, per germline (reference sequence). This CDR3 comprises 16 residues.

This clone appeared a single time. This chain connects TRBV12-3 or TRBV12-4 to TRBJ2-4, with D possibly matching TRBD2 (6 bases). V dropped 2 bases and J dropped 6 bases, with 8 bases sitting between them. The CDR3 extends over 13 amino acids. CDR3 sequence: CASSLLGGNIQYF. The CDR3, as DNA: TGTGCCAGCAGTTTATTGGGGGGAAACATTCAGTACTTC.

The J gene is TRBJ1-1, the V gene TRBV2; 7 bases align to TRBD1. V was pared by 6 bases and J by 3 bases, with 7 bases of the junction left unmatched. Germline V CDR1 and CDR2: SNHLY, FYNNEI. This CDR3 region has 14 residues. CDR3 coding DNA: TGTGCCAGCAGGGGGACAGAGTTGGACACTGAAGCTTTCTTT. Amino acid sequence: CASRGTELDTEAFF.

The rearrangement uses TRBV25-1 and TRBJ1-4; D may be TRBD1 (5 bases). The CDR3 runs 14 residues. CDR1 and CDR2 from the germline V gene are MGHDK and SYGVNS. V was cut by 6 bases and J by 8 bases, with 16 bases left in between. CDR3 bases: TGTGCCAGCAGCTCGGGGACGTGGATGGAAAAACTGTTTTTT. Translated: CASSSGTWMEKLFF.

The gene calls are TRBV7-6 and TRBJ1-3, with D unresolved. Per the germline V gene, CDR1 is SGHVS and CDR2 is FNYEAQ. V gave up 0 bases and J gave up 1 base, with 10 bases separating them. The length of the CDR3 is 16 residues. The CDR3 is CASSLASGDSGNTIYF. The DNA for the CDR3 is TGTGCCAGCAGCTTAGCTTCCGGAGATTCTGGAAACACCATATATTTT. The full variable domain, with the rest looked up from reference TRBV7-6 and TRBJ1-3, is GAGVSQSPRYKVTKRGQDVALRCDPISGHVSLYWYRQALGQGPEFLTYFNYEAQQDKSGLPNDRFSAERPEGSISTLTIQRTEQRDSAMYRCASSLASGDSGNTIYFGEGSWLTVV.

The rearrangement links TRBV6-5 to TRBJ1-2, with D perhaps matching TRBD1 (5 bases). Germline CDR1 reads MNHEY; CDR2 reads SVGAGI. The CDR3 consists of 14 residues. V was clipped by 2 bases and J by 3 bases, with 10 bases between them. The CDR3 region is CASSYGGRDYGYTF. The CDR3 bases are TGTGCCAGCAGTTACGGGGGAAGGGACTATGGCTACACCTTC.

This chain uses TRBV30 with TRBJ1-3; D gene uncertain. This CDR3 spans 16 amino acids. Trimming took off 0 bases at V and 0 bases at J, with 12 bases between the two ends. CDR1 is GTSNPN, CDR2 SVGIG, per germline (reference sequence). CDR3 in amino acids: CAWSVGSSSSGNTIYF. The CDR3 region has the DNA TGTGCCTGGAGTGTGGGGTCATCGAGCTCTGGAAACACCATATATTTT.

The chain combines TRBV12-3 or TRBV12-4 with TRBJ2-2; TRBD1 is a possible D gene (5 bases). The CDR3 runs to 13 residues. V dropped 1 base and J dropped 5 bases, with 5 bases sitting between them. The DNA for the CDR3 is TGTGCCAGCAGTTTAGGACAGACCGGGGAGCTGTTTTTT. Its translation: CASSLGQTGELFF.

The V call is TRBV2, the J call TRBJ2-1; TRBD1 matches at 7 bases. The V gene end was trimmed by 5 bases and the J gene end by 4 bases; junction bases not matched to a gene: 11. Germline assignment: CDR1 SNHLY and CDR2 FYNNEI. CDR3 length: 16 residues. The CDR3 DNA reads as TGTGCCAGCAGTAAGTACCGGGACAGAATATACAATGAGCAGTTCTTC. This translates into CASSKYRDRIYNEQFF.

This clone was observed once. J is TRBJ1-2 and V is TRBV15; D unresolved. CDR3 length: 14 amino acids. The ends were cut back, 5 bases at V and 4 bases at J, with 14 bases in the middle. CDR1 is LNHNV, CDR2 YYDKDF, per germline (reference sequence). CDR3 amino acids: CATSGIQVPYGYTF. In nucleotides, the CDR3 is TGTGCCACCAGCGGTATTCAGGTCCCCTATGGCTACACCTTC.

The genes are TRBV5-1 and TRBJ2-5, with 8 bases aligning to TRBD2. CDR3 size: 15 residues. CDR1 and CDR2 (germline): SGHRS, YFSETQ. V was pared by 4 bases and J by 5 bases, with 10 bases of the junction left unmatched. The CDR3 reads CASSPAGGGRETQYF. Written as DNA, the CDR3 is TGCGCCAGCAGCCCCGCTGGCGGGGGGCGGGAGACCCAGTACTTC.

The chain joins TRBV5-1 to TRBJ1-1; a possible D gene is TRBD1 (6 bases). The CDR3 covers 16 residues. Germline V gene lookup returns CDR1 SGHRS and CDR2 YFSETQ. Trimming pared 3 bases from V and 5 bases from J, leaving 20 bases between. CDR3 sequence: CASSSDSWGQGTEAFF. The CDR3 DNA is TGCGCCAGCAGCTCGGATAGCTGGGGGCAGGGTACTGAAGCTTTCTTT.

The chain has TRBV18 and TRBJ1-2; D gene uncertain. This CDR3 has 13 residues. With 4 bases removed from V and 3 bases from J, the gap between germline ends came to 9 bases. Germline CDR1 is KGHSH and CDR2 is LQKENI. CDR3 DNA: TGTGCCAGCTCACGGAGTCTCGACTATGGCTACACCTTC. Its translation: CASSRSLDYGYTF.

V is TRBV9 and J is TRBJ2-5; TRBD2 agrees at 7 bases. V was pared by 4 bases and J by 5 bases, with 8 bases of the junction left unmatched. The CDR3 covers 14 residues. CDR1 is SGDLS and CDR2 is YYNGEE in the germline V gene. The CDR3 sequence is CASSPLLAAETQYF. Written as DNA, the CDR3 is TGTGCCAGCAGCCCCCTGCTAGCGGCCGAGACCCAGTACTTC.

CDR3 coding DNA: TGTGCCAGCAGCTTCCATAGGACCGGTAATGAAAAACTGTTTTTT. Translated: CASSFHRTGNEKLFF. V usage is TRBV7-9 and J usage is TRBJ1-4, with no clear D. Deletions cut 3 bases from V and 4 bases from J, with 12 bases between. Germline CDR1 reads SEHNR; CDR2 reads FQNEAQ (reference sequence). This CDR3 comprises 15 residues.